Presented here are 18 T cell receptor beta chains from one specimen sequenced in a study of T cells after yellow fever vaccination. TCRdb re-derived calls from the 5' RACE reads in MiXCR, one entry per CDR3 protein. The sample records some 560,000 distinct CDR3 sequences, about a sixth being singletons. The source was PBMCs, collected 5 to 6 days after the first yellow fever vaccination. The receptor source for this set is a man younger than 35 who received the YFV17D yellow fever vaccine.

This clonotype was seen repeatedly, ten times or more. This sequence joins TRBV5-5 and TRBJ2-3; D remains ambiguous. The CDR3 has 14 amino acids. V shed 3 bases and J shed 6 bases, with 14 bases lying between them. The germline gives CDR1 SGHKS, CDR2 YYEKEE (reference sequence). CDR3 region: CASSSPYRSDTQYF. The CDR3 coding sequence is TGTGCCAGCAGCTCGCCCTATCGGTCCGATACGCAGTATTTT. The full variable domain, completed using reference TRBV5-5 and TRBJ2-3, is DAGVTQSPTHLIKTRGQQVTLRCSPISGHKSVSWYQQVLGQGPQFIFQYYEKEERGRGNFPDRFSARQFPNYSSELNVNALLLGDSALYLCASSSPYRSDTQYFGPGTRLTVL.

The J gene is TRBJ2-2, the V gene TRBV12-3 or TRBV12-4, with unresolved D. Between the trimmed V and J ends, which lost 5 bases and 3 bases, there was a span of 10 bases. The CDR3 spans 14 residues. The CDR3 spells CASSPPRDTGELFF. CDR3 nucleotide sequence: TGTGCCAGCAGTCCTCCTCGTGACACCGGGGAGCTGTTTTTT.

This clonotype was counted only a few times. The rearrangement links TRBV7-2 to TRBJ2-5; a weak D match, TRBD1 (6 bases). The CDR3 covers 14 residues. The germline gives CDR1 SGHTA, CDR2 FQGNSA. Trimming removed 3 bases from V and 1 base from J, with 9 bases in between. The CDR3 DNA sequence: TGTGCCAGCAGCTTTGACAGGTTCCAAGAGACCCAGTACTTC. Amino acid sequence: CASSFDRFQETQYF.

This clonotype was counted only a few times. This sequence joins TRBV6-5 and TRBJ1-3; D not certain. With 2 bases removed from V and 0 bases from J, the gap between germline ends came to 17 bases. The CDR3 sequence is 18 residues long. Germline CDR1 reads MNHEY; CDR2 reads SVGAGI. The CDR3 coding sequence is TGTGCCAGCAGTTACGATCCTTGTCACAGCTGCTCTGGAAACACCATATATTTT. Translated: CASSYDPCHSCSGNTIYF.

V and J are TRBV12-5 and TRBJ1-2, with unresolved D. V dropped 1 base and J dropped 11 bases, with 20 bases sitting between them. CDR3 length equals 15 residues. Germline V gives CDR1 LGHNT, CDR2 FRNRAP. Here the CDR3 reads CASGLGEETLLGYTF. CDR3 DNA sequence: TGTGCTAGTGGTTTGGGGGAAGAGACCCTTTTAGGGTACACCTTC.

This chain uses TRBV30 with TRBJ2-7; no clear D gene. The V end was cut by 4 bases, the J end by 7 bases, with 17 bases between. CDR3 length equals 13 residues. Germline V gene data show CDR1 as GTSNPN and CDR2 as SVGIG (reference sequence). The CDR3 sequence: CAWNAQTGREQYF. The CDR3 DNA is TGTGCCTGGAATGCCCAAACTGGACGGGAGCAGTACTTC. The complete variable domain, with remaining parts taken from reference TRBV30 and TRBJ2-7, reads SQTIHQWPATLVQPVGSPLSLECTVEGTSNPNLYWYRQAAGRGLQLLFYSVGIGQISSEVPQNLSASRPQDRQFILSSKKLLLSDSGFYLCAWNAQTGREQYFGPGTRLTVT.

This clonotype was seen only a few times. CDR3 sequence (DNA): TGCAGCGTCCTTCCAGCGGGGGGCGCCACAGATACGCAGTATTTT. Translating gives CSVLPAGGATDTQYF. This chain uses TRBV29-1 with TRBJ2-3; TRBD2 matches at 9 bases. With 6 bases clipped from V and 2 bases from J, the junction kept 9 bases outside the gene matches. Germline V gene sequence: CDR1 SQVTM, CDR2 ANQGSEA. The CDR3 is 15 residues long.

V gene TRBV27 combines with J gene TRBJ2-3; 7 bases are a match to TRBD1. Germline loops: CDR1 MNHEY, CDR2 SMNVEV (reference sequence). Trimming took 10 bases from V and 0 from J; bases not matched to a gene: 7. The CDR3 is 14 residues long. The DNA of the CDR3 is TGTGCCACCGGAAGGGGGCTCAGCACAGATACGCAGTATTTT. Translated: CATGRGLSTDTQYF.

The sample holds a few counts of this clonotype. The rearrangement links TRBV5-4 to TRBJ2-7, with D hard to call. V lost 0 bases to trimming and J lost 0 bases, with 7 bases between them. CDR3 length equals 14 residues. Germline values: CDR1 SGHNT, CDR2 YYREEE (reference sequence). The CDR3 here is CASSLAYSSYEQYF. The CDR3, as DNA: TGTGCCAGCAGCTTGGCTTATAGCTCCTACGAGCAGTACTTC.

The table lists this clonotype with a count of one. The chain has TRBV7-2 and TRBJ2-3; D gene ambiguous. This CDR3 region has 14 residues. Trimming removed 8 bases at V and 4 bases at J, with 16 bases between. Germline CDR1 and CDR2: SGHTA and FQGNSA. The CDR3 nucleotides are TGTGCCAGCCGCCCCCACACCCGGGCAGATACGCAGTATTTT. Translation gives CASRPHTRADTQYF.

This clonotype was seen only once. The chain links TRBV30 to TRBJ2-2, with 10 bases that match TRBD1. Per the germline V gene, CDR1 is GTSNPN and CDR2 is SVGIG (reference sequence). J lost 6 bases, V lost 3 bases, and 1 base had no gene match. The CDR3 contains 13 residues. The CDR3 sequence: CAWSGQGAGELFF. CDR3 DNA: TGTGCCTGGAGCGGACAGGGGGCCGGGGAGCTGTTTTTT.

The chain uses TRBV7-9 and TRBJ1-4; D is uncertain. Germline V gene sequence: CDR1 SEHNR, CDR2 FQNEAQ (reference sequence). Trimming took off 6 bases at V and 5 bases at J, with 16 bases between the two ends. This CDR3 has 15 amino acids. CDR3 bases: TGTGCCAGCAGGCCGAAGGGCGGGCTAAATGAAAAACTGTTTTTT. It yields the protein CASRPKGGLNEKLFF.

This clonotype was counted a few times. Here the CDR3 reads CASSPRQLTGELFF. CDR3 nucleotide sequence: TGTGCCAGCTCACCGAGACAGCTCACCGGGGAGCTGTTTTTT. The rearrangement joins TRBV18 to TRBJ2-2; possibly TRBD1 for D (5 bases). CDR1 and CDR2 (germline): KGHSH, LQKENI. The CDR3 spans 14 residues. The V and J ends lost 3 bases and 4 bases respectively, with 9 bases between them.

This clonotype occurred a few times. This chain's CDR3 is CASSQDPGTGRYSNQPQHF. Written as DNA, the CDR3 is TGCGCCAGCAGCCAAGATCCCGGGACAGGGAGATATAGCAATCAGCCCCAGCATTTT. The chain employs TRBV4-1 and TRBJ1-5; 9 bases fit TRBD1. The ends lost 0 bases at V and 0 bases at J; junction bases unmatched: 9. This CDR3 contains 19 residues. CDR1 is MGHRA and CDR2 is YSYEKL in the germline V gene.

This clonotype was picked up a small number of times. V gene TRBV24-1 combines with J gene TRBJ2-3; 10 bases align to TRBD1. After removal of 1 base from V and 6 bases from J, the junction contained 3 bases not matched to a gene. CDR3 length equals 15 residues. Per the germline V gene, CDR1 is KGHDR and CDR2 is SFDVKD. CDR3 DNA sequence: TGTGCCACCAGTGATTTCGGGACAGGGGAGGATACGCAGTATTTT. Its translation is CATSDFGTGEDTQYF.

With regard to this clonotype: This may arise from a read error, as a much more abundant clone is one base away. The genes are TRBV12-3 or TRBV12-4 and TRBJ1-6; unclear D gene. Trimming took off 3 bases at V and 8 bases at J, with 5 bases between the two ends. The CDR3 extends over 12 amino acids. The CDR3 is CASSFRDSPLHF. In nucleotides, the CDR3 is TGTGCCAGCAGTTTCCGGGATTCACCCCTCCACTTT.

The chain combines TRBV10-3 with TRBJ2-1, with D maybe TRBD1 (6 bases). The V gene lost 8 bases and the J gene lost 9 bases, with 14 bases spanning the gap. The CDR3 length is 12 residues. The germline gives CDR1 ENHRY, CDR2 SYGVKD. CDR3 DNA sequence: TGTGCCATCTTGTGGGGGCCGGGTGAGCAGTTCTTC. Translating it yields CAILWGPGEQFF.

This rearrangement joins TRBV12-5 to TRBJ2-5; 11 bases align to TRBD1. Trimming at V came to 6 bases and at J to 0 bases, leaving 6 bases not matched to a gene. Germline CDR1 reads LGHNT; CDR2 reads FRNRAP. This CDR3 has 16 amino acids. The CDR3 region has the DNA TGTGCTAGTGGAATGGGGACAGGGGGGAACCAAGAGACCCAGTACTTC. It translates to CASGMGTGGNQETQYF.